What follows are 8 T cell receptor beta chains derived from one specimen sequenced in a study of cytomegalovirus exposure and HLA in healthy donors. The PCR employed 60 Vbeta primers together with 13 Jbeta primers. TCRdb's table, derived via immunoSEQ multiplex PCR, lists solely in-frame clones and lacks some. This table lists fewer than 100,000 clones. Sequenced material: PBMCs. The receptors originated from a man aged 50 to 60 in good health and CMV-seronegative.

This sequence joins TRBV4-2 and TRBJ1-2; TRBD1 agrees at 7 bases. Per the germline V gene, CDR1 is LGHNA and CDR2 is YNFKEQ. The CDR3 extends over 15 amino acids. Germline trimming cut 3 bases from V and 2 bases from J; bases unmatched to any gene: 6. The CDR3 bases are TGTGCCAGCAGCCAGCGGACAGGAGACAACTATGGCTACACCTTC. This codes for CASSQRTGDNYGYTF.

This chain uses TRBV9 with TRBJ2-3, with 13 bases identical to TRBD2. Germline V gene data show CDR1 as SGDLS and CDR2 as YYNGEE. The CDR3 consists of 17 residues. After removal of 4 bases from V and 0 bases from J, the junction contained 5 bases not matched to a gene. CDR3 coding DNA: TGTGCCAGCAGCTATCGACTAGCGGGGGGTAGCACAGATACGCAGTATTTT. Translating it yields CASSYRLAGGSTDTQYF.

This chain joins TRBV18 and TRBJ2-3; TRBD1 aligns across 7 bases. V shed 2 bases, J shed 3 bases, and the junction held 2 bases outside the gene matches. This CDR3 has 14 residues. From germline, CDR1 is KGHSH and CDR2 LQKENI. Written as DNA, the CDR3 is TGTGCCAGCTCACCAACCAGGGGGACAGATACGCAGTATTTT. This encodes CASSPTRGTDTQYF.

Comment on this clone: A read error may account for a junction end that differs from germline. The J gene is TRBJ2-6, the V gene TRBV7-7; 8 positions match TRBD2. CDR1 and CDR2 from the germline V gene are SSHAT and FNYEAQ (reference sequence). The CDR3 sequence is 17 residues long. Here the CDR3 DNA reads TGTGCTAGCAGCTTACTAGCGGTAAACTCTGGGGCCAACGTCCTGACTTTC. It translates to CASSLLAVNSGANVLTF.

The V gene is TRBV28, the J gene TRBJ2-7; weak D call: TRBD2 (7 bases). Germline-derived CDR1 and CDR2 are MDHEN and SYDVKM. V lost 10 bases to trimming and J lost 4 bases, with 23 bases between them. This CDR3 comprises 15 residues. This chain's CDR3 is CATLRGGGLSYEQYF. As DNA, the CDR3 is TGTGCCACCCTACGTGGCGGGGGCCTATCTTACGAGCAGTACTTC. The full variable domain, with the rest looked up from reference TRBV28 and TRBJ2-7, is DVKVTQSSRYLVKRTGEKVFLECVQDMDHENMFWYRQDPGLGLRLIYFSYDVKMKEKGDIPEGYSVSREKKERFSLILESASTNQTSMYLCATLRGGGLSYEQYFGPGTRLTVT.

V and J are TRBV28 and TRBJ1-5; 9 nucleotides match TRBD1. The ends lost 6 bases at V and 3 bases at J; junction bases unmatched: 9. Looked up from germline, CDR1 is MDHEN and CDR2 is SYDVKM. The CDR3 spans 16 residues. The CDR3 sequence is CASSYTGGAYNQPQHF. CDR3 sequence (DNA): TGTGCCAGCAGCTATACAGGGGGCGCGTACAATCAGCCCCAGCATTTT.

CDR3 in DNA: TGTGCCAGCACCCCGGACAGGGCCGTCGGGGAGCTGTTTTTT. Protein product: CASTPDRAVGELFF. The chain links TRBV9 to TRBJ2-2, with 8 bases lining up with TRBD1. Germline V gene data show CDR1 as SGDLS and CDR2 as YYNGEE. The CDR3 consists of 14 residues. Unmatched junction bases numbered 8, after V lost 6 bases and J lost 7 bases.

This rearrangement joins TRBV4-3 to TRBJ2-7, with 9 nucleotides matching TRBD2. V lost 0 bases to trimming and J lost 0 bases; unmatched junction nucleotides: 6. From germline, CDR1 is LGHNA and CDR2 YSLEER. This CDR3 is 17 amino acids long. CDR3 sequence reads: CASSQDASGGFSYEQYF. DNA for the CDR3: TGCGCCAGCAGCCAAGATGCAAGCGGGGGGTTCTCCTACGAGCAGTACTTC.